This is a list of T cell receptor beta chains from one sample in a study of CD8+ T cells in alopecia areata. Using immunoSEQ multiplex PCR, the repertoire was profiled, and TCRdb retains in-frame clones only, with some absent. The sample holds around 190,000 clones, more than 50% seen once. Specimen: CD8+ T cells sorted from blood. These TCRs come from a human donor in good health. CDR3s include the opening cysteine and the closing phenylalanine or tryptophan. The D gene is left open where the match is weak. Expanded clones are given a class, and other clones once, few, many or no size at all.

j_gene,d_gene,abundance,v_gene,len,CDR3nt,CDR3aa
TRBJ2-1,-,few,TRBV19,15,TGTGCCAGTAGCCCCACAGGGTTACCCTACAATGAGCAGTTCTTC,CASSPTGLPYNEQFF
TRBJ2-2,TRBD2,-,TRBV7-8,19,TGTGCCAGCAGCCCGCGACTAGCGGGGGGGCATAGTAACACCGGGGAGCTGTTTTTT,CASSPRLAGGHSNTGELFF
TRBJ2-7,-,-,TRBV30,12,TGTGCCTGGAGCCAGGGGACCTACGAGCAGTACTTC,CAWSQGTYEQYF
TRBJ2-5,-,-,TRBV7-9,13,TGTGCCAGCAGGCCAGGGACTGTAGAGACCCAGTACTTC,CASRPGTVETQYF
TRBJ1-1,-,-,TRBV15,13,TGTGCCACCAGCAGTCGCTCGAACACTGAAGCTTTCTTT,CATSSRSNTEAFF
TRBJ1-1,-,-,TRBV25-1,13,TGTGCCAGCAGCGCTTCGAGGGGCACTGAAGCTTTCTTT,CASSASRGTEAFF
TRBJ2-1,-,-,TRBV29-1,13,TGCAGCGTGTCCGGGACCCCCGGCAATGAGCAGTTCTTC,CSVSGTPGNEQFF
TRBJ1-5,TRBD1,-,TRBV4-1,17,TGCGCCAGCAGCCAAGAACCGGGACAGGGGGGCAATCAGCCCCAGCATTTT,CASSQEPGQGGNQPQHF
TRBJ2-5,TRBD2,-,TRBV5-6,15,TGTGCCAGCAGCCTAGTCGCGACTAGCGAAGAGACCCAGTACTTC,CASSLVATSEETQYF
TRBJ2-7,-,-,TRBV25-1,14,TGTGCCAGCAGTGAAGTAGGCCGGGCCTACGAGCAGTACTTC,CASSEVGRAYEQYF
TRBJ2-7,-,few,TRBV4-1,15,TGCGCCAGCAGCCCAGAACCGGGAGCCTCCTACGAGCAGTACTTC,CASSPEPGASYEQYF
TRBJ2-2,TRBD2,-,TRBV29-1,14,TGCAGCGTCCTCGACCCGGGGGGCACCGGGGAGCTGTTTTTT,CSVLDPGGTGELFF
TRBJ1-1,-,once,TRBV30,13,TGTGCCTGGGAAGTGGCCGTGAACACTGAAGCTTTCTTT,CAWEVAVNTEAFF